This TCR beta chain was identified in a study of CD4+ T cells in melanoma. Profiling relied on immunoSEQ multiplex PCR, and the TCRdb table lists in-frame clones only, not all of them. This sample has over 100,000 clones, with around 92% found just once. The specimen was peripheral blood. This TCR was sampled from a human donor with melanoma.

CDR3 residues: CASSRRENSNQPQHF. CDR3 DNA: TGCGCCAGCAGCCGACGAGAAAATAGCAATCAGCCCCAGCATTTT. The V gene is TRBV4-1, the J gene TRBJ1-5, with D uncertain. The CDR3 is 15 residues long. V was trimmed by 4 bases and J by 0 bases, leaving 10 bases between them. The germline V gene has CDR1 MGHRA and CDR2 YSYEKL.